Listed below are T cell receptor beta chains from one sample, sequenced in a study of shared T cell receptors in the human thymus. Sequencing used immunoSEQ multiplex PCR; TCRdb keeps in-frame clones, though not all of them. The sample has over 650,000 clones, about 87% seen once. In addition, the sample was reused for a study of human thymus T cells.

Sequenced input: thymocytes. Receptors were obtained from a boy younger than two with a congenital heart defect. CDR3s include the opening cysteine and the closing phenylalanine or tryptophan. Fields, in order: J gene, clone size, D gene, V gene, CDR3 protein, CDR3 DNA. A D gene is named only where the DNA matches it firmly. Clone size is given for some rows only: seen once, a few or many times, or a class if the clone is expanded.

>TRBJ2-5|NA|NA|TRBV5-4
CASSLRTGIWETQYF
TGTGCCAGCAGCTTGCGAACAGGGATTTGGGAGACCCAGTACTTC
>TRBJ2-3|NA|NA|TRBV9
CASSVTSTDTQYF
TGTGCCAGCAGCGTCACAAGCACAGATACGCAGTATTTT
>TRBJ1-5|once|NA|TRBV28
CASSLWGGQTNQPQHF
TGTGCCAGCAGTTTATGGGGGGGGCAGACTAATCAGCCCCAGCATTTT
>TRBJ1-3|NA|NA|TRBV5-4
CASSLLEGNTIYF
TGTGCCAGCAGCTTGTTAGAGGGAAACACCATATATTTT
>TRBJ2-2|NA|TRBD2|TRBV5-5
CASSGPSGSHPNTGELFF
TGTGCCAGCAGCGGCCCTAGCGGGAGCCACCCGAACACCGGGGAGCTGTTTTTT
>TRBJ2-4|NA|NA|TRBV25-1
CASSESQKNIQYF
TGTGCCAGCAGTGAATCCCAGAAAAACATTCAGTACTTC
>TRBJ2-6|few|TRBD1|TRBV5-1
CASSDRDRGPGANVLTF
TGCGCCAGCAGCGACCGGGACAGGGGGCCTGGGGCCAACGTCCTGACTTTC
>TRBJ2-7|NA|TRBD1|TRBV7-2
CASSRDRRNSYEQYF
TGTGCCAGCAGCCGGGACAGGCGTAACTCCTACGAGCAGTACTTC
>TRBJ2-3|NA|NA|TRBV15
CATSEASEAQYF
TGTGCCACCAGCGAAGCTAGCGAGGCGCAGTATTTT
>TRBJ1-5|NA|TRBD1|TRBV5-5
CASSLTGGSSNQPQHF
TGTGCCAGCAGCTTAACAGGGGGATCAAGCAATCAGCCCCAGCATTTT
>TRBJ1-3|NA|TRBD1|TRBV11-2
CASSSDPLGQALSGNTIYF
TGTGCCAGCAGCTCAGACCCCCTCGGACAGGCGCTCTCTGGAAACACCATATATTTT
>TRBJ1-4|NA|NA|TRBV6-6
CASSYGTGIEKLFF
TGTGCCAGCAGTTATGGCACAGGGATTGAAAAACTGTTTTTT
>TRBJ1-4|NA|NA|TRBV5-1
CASSLAGEKLFF
TGCGCCAGCAGCTTGGCCGGGGAAAAACTGTTTTTT
>TRBJ2-7|NA|NA|TRBV7-9
CASSFSYEQYF
TGTGCCAGCAGCTTTAGTTACGAGCAGTACTTC
>TRBJ1-1|few|NA|TRBV19
CASRPGETEAFF
TGTGCCAGTAGACCAGGGGAGACTGAAGCTTTCTTT
>TRBJ1-3|NA|TRBD1|TRBV28
CASSLCGQGGTQPGNTIYF
TGTGCCAGCAGTTTATGCGGACAGGGAGGAACTCAGCCTGGAAACACCATATATTTT
>TRBJ2-3|NA|NA|TRBV30
CAWSVFGGPTDTQYF
TGTGCCTGGAGTGTCTTCGGGGGACCCACAGATACGCAGTATTTT
>TRBJ2-5|few|NA|TRBV5-4
CASSRGKGKETQYF
TGTGCCAGCAGTCGCGGGAAGGGAAAAGAGACCCAGTACTTC
>TRBJ2-1|NA|TRBD2|TRBV29-1
CSVECTSGCDNEQFF
TGCAGCGTTGAATGTACTAGCGGGTGCGACAATGAGCAGTTCTTC
>TRBJ1-2|NA|NA|TRBV25-1
CASSGHKGGYTF
TGTGCCAGCAGTGGTCATAAGGGGGGCTACACCTTC
>TRBJ2-1|NA|TRBD2|TRBV5-5
CASSFGLALYNEQFF
TGTGCCAGCAGCTTCGGACTAGCCCTTTACAATGAGCAGTTCTTC
>TRBJ2-7|NA|TRBD1|TRBV4-3
CASSRRPGQGAREQYF
TGCGCCAGCAGCCGACGCCCCGGACAGGGGGCGCGGGAGCAGTACTTC
>TRBJ2-1|NA|TRBD2|TRBV5-1
CASSYSGRGVTHNEQFF
TGCGCCAGCAGCTATAGCGGGAGGGGGGTAACACACAATGAGCAGTTCTTC
>TRBJ2-1|NA|NA|TRBV4-1
CASSQAEGQISGQFF
TGCGCCAGCAGCCAAGCTGAGGGTCAAATAAGTGGGCAGTTCTTC
>TRBJ2-7|NA|TRBD1|TRBV6-5
CASSYRDSHYEQYF
TGTGCCAGCAGTTACAGGGACAGTCACTACGAGCAGTACTTC
>TRBJ2-3|NA|TRBD2|TRBV28
CASTPVGSGGSDTQYF
TGTGCCAGCACCCCCGTGGGAAGCGGGGGGTCAGATACGCAGTATTTT
>TRBJ2-7|few|TRBD1|TRBV7-9
CASSWDSIPYEQYF
TGTGCCAGCAGTTGGGACAGCATACCCTACGAGCAGTACTTC
>TRBJ2-5|once|NA|TRBV27
CASSKTGTWETQYF
TGTGCCAGCAGTAAAACAGGGACCTGGGAGACCCAGTACTTC
>TRBJ2-2|NA|TRBD1|TRBV27
CASRGGQGRTGELFF
TGTGCCAGCAGAGGGGGACAGGGGAGAACCGGGGAGCTGTTTTTT
>TRBJ1-1|NA|NA|TRBV4-3
CASSQMANTEAFF
TGCGCCAGCAGCCAAATGGCCAATACTGAAGCTTTCTTT
>TRBJ1-6|once|NA|TRBV19
CASSDGRGNSPLHF
TGTGCCAGTAGTGACGGCAGGGGCAATTCACCCCTCCACTTT
>TRBJ1-1|once|NA|TRBV7-9
CASSLGPDTEAFF
TGTGCCAGCAGCCTTGGGCCAGACACTGAAGCTTTCTTT
>TRBJ2-5|NA|NA|TRBV4-3
CASSQDRQLEDQETQYF
TGCGCCAGCAGCCAAGATCGTCAGCTGGAGGATCAAGAGACCCAGTACTTC
>TRBJ2-1|NA|NA|TRBV28
CASSLSRDEQFF
TGTGCCAGCAGTTTATCGCGGGATGAGCAGTTCTTC
>TRBJ1-3|NA|TRBD1|TRBV27
CASSTRRTGRNTIYF
TGTGCCAGCAGCACACGCCGGACAGGGAGAAACACCATATATTTT